The sequence of this T cell receptor (beta chain) was determined in a study of CD8+CD57+ T cells in acquired aplastic anemia. Study background: CD4+ and CD8+ cells, once sorted, gave DNA averaging approximately 3.4 ug.

Genomic DNA, serving as template, underwent TCR beta VDJ and CDR3 profiling. From the reads, TCRdb called clonotypes with MiXCR, one entry per CDR3 protein. The repertoire holds about 180,000 distinct CDR3 sequences, with under 55% as singletons. A remark on this clonotype: Its specificity is unknown.

Germline loops: CDR1 SNHLY, CDR2 FYNNEI. The CDR3 is made up of 15 amino acids. After removal of 6 bases from V and 4 bases from J, the junction contained 8 bases not matched to a gene. Those patients picked for sequencing had displayed CD8+CD57+ cell expansion on flow cytometry. The study's findings and limits: Patients were compared with controls for CD8+ Simpson's diversity, and no significant difference emerged. Patients and controls were found to share fewer than 35 CD8+ CDR3 sequences.

The chain recombines TRBV2 with TRBJ2-1; 8 nucleotides match TRBD1. This TCR derives from a human donor with aplastic anemia. The sample was sorted CD4+, CD8+, or CD8+CD57+ T cells (not recorded which) from PBMCs. Written as DNA, the CDR3 is TGTGCCAGCAGATCCGACAGGGGTTATTACAATGAGCAGTTCTTC. It is translated as CASRSDRGYYNEQFF.